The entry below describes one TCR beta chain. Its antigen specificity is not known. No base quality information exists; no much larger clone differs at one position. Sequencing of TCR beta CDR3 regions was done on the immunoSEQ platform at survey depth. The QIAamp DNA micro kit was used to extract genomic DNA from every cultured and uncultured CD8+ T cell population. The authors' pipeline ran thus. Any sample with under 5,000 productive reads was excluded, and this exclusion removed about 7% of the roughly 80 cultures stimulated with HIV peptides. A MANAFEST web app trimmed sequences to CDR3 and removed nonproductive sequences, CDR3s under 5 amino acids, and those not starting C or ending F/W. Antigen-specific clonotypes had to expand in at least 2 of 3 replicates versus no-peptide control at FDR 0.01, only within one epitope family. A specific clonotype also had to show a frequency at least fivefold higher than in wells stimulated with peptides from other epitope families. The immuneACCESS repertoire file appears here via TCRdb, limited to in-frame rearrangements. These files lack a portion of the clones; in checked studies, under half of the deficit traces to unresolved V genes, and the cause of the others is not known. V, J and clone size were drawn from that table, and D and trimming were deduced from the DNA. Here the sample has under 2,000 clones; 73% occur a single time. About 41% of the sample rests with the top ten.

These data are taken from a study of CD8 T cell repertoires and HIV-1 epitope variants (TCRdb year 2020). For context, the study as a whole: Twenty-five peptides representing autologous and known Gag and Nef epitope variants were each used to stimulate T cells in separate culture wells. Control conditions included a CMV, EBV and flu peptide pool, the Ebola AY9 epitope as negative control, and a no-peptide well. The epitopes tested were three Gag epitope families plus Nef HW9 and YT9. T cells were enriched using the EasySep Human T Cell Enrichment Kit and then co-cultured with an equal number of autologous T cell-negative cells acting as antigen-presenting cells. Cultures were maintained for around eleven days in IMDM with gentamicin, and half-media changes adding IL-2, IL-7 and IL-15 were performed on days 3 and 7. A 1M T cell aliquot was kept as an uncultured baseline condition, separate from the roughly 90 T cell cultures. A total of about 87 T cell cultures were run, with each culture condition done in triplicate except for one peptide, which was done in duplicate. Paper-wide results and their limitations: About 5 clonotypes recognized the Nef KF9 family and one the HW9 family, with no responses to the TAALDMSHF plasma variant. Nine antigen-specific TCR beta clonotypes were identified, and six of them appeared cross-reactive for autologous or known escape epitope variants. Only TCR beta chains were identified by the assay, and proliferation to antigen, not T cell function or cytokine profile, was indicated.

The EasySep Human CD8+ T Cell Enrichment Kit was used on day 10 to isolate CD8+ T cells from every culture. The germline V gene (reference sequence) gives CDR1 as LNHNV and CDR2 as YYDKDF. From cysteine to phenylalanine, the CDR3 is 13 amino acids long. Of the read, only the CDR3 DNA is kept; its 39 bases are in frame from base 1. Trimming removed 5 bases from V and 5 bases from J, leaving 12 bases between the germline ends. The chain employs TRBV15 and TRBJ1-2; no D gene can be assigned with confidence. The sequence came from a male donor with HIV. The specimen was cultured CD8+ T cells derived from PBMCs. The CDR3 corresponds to CATSPSRSYGYTF. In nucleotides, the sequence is TGTGCCACCAGCCCGAGCAGGTCGTATGGCTACACCTTC.